This TCR beta chain was captured by sequencing in a study of long-term antiretroviral therapy in people with HIV. CDR1 is SQVTM and CDR2 is ANQGSEA in the germline V gene. The V segment lost 7 bases and the J segment 3 bases; nucleotides outside the gene matches: 10. The CDR3 covers 14 residues. It was version v3.0 of the immunoSEQ assay that was run at survey level. Only in-frame clones appear in the TCRdb table, and some are missing; sequencing was by immunoSEQ multiplex PCR. The sample lists over 30,000 clones, around 97% occurring once. The chain couples TRBV29-1 to TRBJ1-1; 8 nucleotides line up with TRBD1. This sample comprised unsorted PBMCs, obtained 7.6 years after starting antiretroviral therapy. This TCR was sampled from a man aged 25 to 45 with HIV. The CDR3 sequence: CSATDRGGHTEAFF. The DNA of the CDR3 is TGCAGCGCGACCGACAGGGGCGGTCACACTGAAGCTTTCTTT. Variable domain in full (rest from reference TRBV29-1 and TRBJ1-1): SAVISQKPSRDICQRGTSLTIQCQVDSQVTMMFWYRQQPGQSLTLIATANQGSEATYESGFVIDKFPISRPNLTFSTLTVSNMSPEDSSIYLCSATDRGGHTEAFFGQGTRLTVV.